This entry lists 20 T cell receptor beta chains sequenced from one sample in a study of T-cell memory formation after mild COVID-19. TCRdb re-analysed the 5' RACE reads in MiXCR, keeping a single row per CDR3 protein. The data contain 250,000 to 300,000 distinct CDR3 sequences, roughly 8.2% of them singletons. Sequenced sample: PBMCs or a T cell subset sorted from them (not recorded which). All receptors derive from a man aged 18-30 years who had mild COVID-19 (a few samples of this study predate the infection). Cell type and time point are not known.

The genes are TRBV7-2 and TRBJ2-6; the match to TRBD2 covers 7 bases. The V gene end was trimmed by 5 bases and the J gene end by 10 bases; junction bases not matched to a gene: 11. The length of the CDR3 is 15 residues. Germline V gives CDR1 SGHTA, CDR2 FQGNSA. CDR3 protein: CASSPGGGLGNVLTF. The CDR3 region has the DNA TGTGCCAGCAGCCCCGGGGGAGGGTTAGGGAACGTCCTGACTTTC.

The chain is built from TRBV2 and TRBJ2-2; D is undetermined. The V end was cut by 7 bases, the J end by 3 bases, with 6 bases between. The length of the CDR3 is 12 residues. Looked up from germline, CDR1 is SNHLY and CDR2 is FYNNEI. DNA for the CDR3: TGTGCCAGCAAGCCGGACACCGGGGAGCTGTTTTTT. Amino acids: CASKPDTGELFF. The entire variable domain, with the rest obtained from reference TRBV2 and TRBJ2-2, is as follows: EPEVTQTPSHQVTQMGQEVILRCVPISNHLYFYWYRQILGQKVEFLVSFYNNEISEKSEIFDDQFSVERPDGSNFTLKIRSTKLEDSAMYFCASKPDTGELFFGEGSRLTVL.

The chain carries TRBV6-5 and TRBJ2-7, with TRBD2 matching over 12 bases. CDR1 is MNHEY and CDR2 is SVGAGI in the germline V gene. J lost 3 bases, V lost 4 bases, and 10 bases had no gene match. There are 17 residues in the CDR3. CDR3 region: CASSSPWTSGNYYEQYF. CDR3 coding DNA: TGTGCCAGCAGTTCTCCCTGGACTAGCGGGAACTACTACGAGCAGTACTTC.

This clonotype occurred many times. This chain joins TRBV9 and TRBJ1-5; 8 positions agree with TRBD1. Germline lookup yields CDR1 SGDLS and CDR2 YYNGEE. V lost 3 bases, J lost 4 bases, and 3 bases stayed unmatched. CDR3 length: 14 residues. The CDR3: CASSGTGHNQPQHF. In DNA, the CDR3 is TGTGCCAGCAGCGGGACAGGGCATAATCAGCCCCAGCATTTT.

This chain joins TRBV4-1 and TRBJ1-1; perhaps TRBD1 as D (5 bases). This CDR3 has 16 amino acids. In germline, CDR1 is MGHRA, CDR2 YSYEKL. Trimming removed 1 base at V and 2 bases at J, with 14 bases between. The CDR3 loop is CASSQGPGRGNTEAFF. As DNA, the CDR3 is TGCGCCAGCAGCCAAGGTCCCGGTCGGGGCAACACTGAAGCTTTCTTT.

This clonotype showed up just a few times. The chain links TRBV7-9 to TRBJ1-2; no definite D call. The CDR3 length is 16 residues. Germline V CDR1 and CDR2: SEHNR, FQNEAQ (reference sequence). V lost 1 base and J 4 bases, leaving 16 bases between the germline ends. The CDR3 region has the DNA TGTGCCAGCAGCTTAGTGCGACACCAAAGCTTCTATGGCTACACCTTC. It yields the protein CASSLVRHQSFYGYTF.

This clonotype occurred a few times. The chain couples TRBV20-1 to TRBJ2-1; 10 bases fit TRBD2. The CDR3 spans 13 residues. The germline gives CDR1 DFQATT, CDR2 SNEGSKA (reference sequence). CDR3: CSPLAGAYYEQFF. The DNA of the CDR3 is TGCAGCCCCCTAGCGGGGGCCTATTATGAGCAGTTCTTC.

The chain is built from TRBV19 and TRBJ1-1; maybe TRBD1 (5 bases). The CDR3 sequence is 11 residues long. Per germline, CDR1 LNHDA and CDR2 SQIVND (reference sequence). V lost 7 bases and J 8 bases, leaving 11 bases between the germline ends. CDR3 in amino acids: CASKRREEAFF. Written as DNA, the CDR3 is TGTGCCAGTAAACGCAGGGAGGAAGCTTTCTTT.

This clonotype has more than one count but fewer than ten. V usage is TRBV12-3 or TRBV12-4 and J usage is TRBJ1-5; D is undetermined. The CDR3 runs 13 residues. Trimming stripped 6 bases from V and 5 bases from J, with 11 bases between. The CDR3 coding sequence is TGTGCCAGCAGCATACAGTGGGATCAGCCCCAGCATTTT. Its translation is CASSIQWDQPQHF.

Here the CDR3 DNA reads TGCGCCAGCAGCTTGGCACAGGGTTACGGGGAGCTGTTTTTT. Residues: CASSLAQGYGELFF. The chain employs TRBV5-1 and TRBJ2-2, with D maybe TRBD1 (6 bases). The CDR3 is 14 residues long. CDR1 and CDR2 (germline): SGHRS, YFSETQ. Trimming pared 0 bases from V and 7 bases from J, leaving 10 bases between.

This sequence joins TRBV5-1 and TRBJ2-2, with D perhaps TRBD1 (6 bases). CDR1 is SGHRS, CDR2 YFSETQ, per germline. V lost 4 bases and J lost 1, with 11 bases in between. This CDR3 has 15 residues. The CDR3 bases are TGCGCCAGCAGCCTACAGGGTTTGAACACCGGGGAGCTGTTTTTT. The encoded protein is CASSLQGLNTGELFF. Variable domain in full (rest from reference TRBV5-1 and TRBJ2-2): KAGVTQTPRYLIKTRGQQVTLSCSPISGHRSVSWYQQTPGQGLQFLFEYFSETQRNKGNFPGRFSGRQFSNSRSEMNVSTLELGDSALYLCASSLQGLNTGELFFGEGSRLTVL.

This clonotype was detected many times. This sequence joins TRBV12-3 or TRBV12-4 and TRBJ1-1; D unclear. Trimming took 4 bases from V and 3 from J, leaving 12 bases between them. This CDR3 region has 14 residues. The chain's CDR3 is CASSYVTNYTEAFF. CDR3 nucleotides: TGTGCCAGCAGTTACGTGACAAATTACACTGAAGCTTTCTTT.

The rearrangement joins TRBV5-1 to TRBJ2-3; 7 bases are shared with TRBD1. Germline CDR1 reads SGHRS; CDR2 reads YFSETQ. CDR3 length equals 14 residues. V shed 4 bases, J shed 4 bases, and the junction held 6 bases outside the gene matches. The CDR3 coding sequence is TGCGCCAGCAGCCATGACAGGGTTCCAGATACGCAGTATTTT. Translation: CASSHDRVPDTQYF.

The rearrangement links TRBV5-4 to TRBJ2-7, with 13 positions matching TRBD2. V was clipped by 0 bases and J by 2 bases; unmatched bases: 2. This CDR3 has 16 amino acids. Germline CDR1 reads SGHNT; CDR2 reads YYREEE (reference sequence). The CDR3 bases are TGTGCCAGCAGCTTGGCGGGACTAGCGGGGACCTACGAGCAGTACTTC. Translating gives CASSLAGLAGTYEQYF.

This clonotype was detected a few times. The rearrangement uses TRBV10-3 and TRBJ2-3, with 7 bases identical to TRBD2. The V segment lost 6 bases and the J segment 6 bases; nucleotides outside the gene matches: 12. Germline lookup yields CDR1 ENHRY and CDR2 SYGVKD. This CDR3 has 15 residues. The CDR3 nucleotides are TGTGCCATCAGAGAGCAGCGGGGCCCCGCGGATACGCAGTATTTT. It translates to CAIREQRGPADTQYF.

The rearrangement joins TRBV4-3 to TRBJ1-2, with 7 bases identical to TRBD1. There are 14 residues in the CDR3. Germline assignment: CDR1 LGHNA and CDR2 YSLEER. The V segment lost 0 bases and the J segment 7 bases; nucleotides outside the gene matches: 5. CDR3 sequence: CASSQDEGAGGYTF. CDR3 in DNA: TGCGCCAGCAGCCAAGACGAGGGGGCCGGTGGCTACACCTTC.

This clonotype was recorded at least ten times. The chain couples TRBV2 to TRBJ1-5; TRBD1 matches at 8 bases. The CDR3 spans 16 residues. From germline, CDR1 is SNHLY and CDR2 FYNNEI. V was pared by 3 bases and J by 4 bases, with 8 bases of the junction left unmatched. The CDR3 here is CASSDPRTGGNQPQHF. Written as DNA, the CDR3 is TGTGCCAGCAGTGATCCCCGTACAGGGGGGAATCAGCCCCAGCATTTT. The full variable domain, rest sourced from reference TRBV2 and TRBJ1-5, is EPEVTQTPSHQVTQMGQEVILRCVPISNHLYFYWYRQILGQKVEFLVSFYNNEISEKSEIFDDQFSVERPDGSNFTLKIRSTKLEDSAMYFCASSDPRTGGNQPQHFGDGTRLSIL.

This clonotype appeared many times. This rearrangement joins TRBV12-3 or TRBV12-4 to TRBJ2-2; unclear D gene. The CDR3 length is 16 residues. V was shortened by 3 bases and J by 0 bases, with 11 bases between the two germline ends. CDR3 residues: CASSFGRVTNTGELFF. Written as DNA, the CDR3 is TGTGCCAGCAGTTTTGGTAGGGTTACGAACACCGGGGAGCTGTTTTTT.

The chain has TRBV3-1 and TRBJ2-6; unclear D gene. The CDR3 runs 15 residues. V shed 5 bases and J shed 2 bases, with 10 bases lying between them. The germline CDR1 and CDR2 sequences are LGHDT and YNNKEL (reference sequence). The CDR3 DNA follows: TGTGCCAGCAGCTTGTCCGAGGCTGGGGCCAACGTCCTGACTTTC. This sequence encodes CASSLSEAGANVLTF.

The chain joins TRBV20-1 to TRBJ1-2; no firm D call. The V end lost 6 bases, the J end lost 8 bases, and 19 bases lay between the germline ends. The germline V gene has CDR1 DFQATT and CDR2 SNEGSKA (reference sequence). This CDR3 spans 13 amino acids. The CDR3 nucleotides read TGCAGTGCCCCTGTGGGAGGAGGCGACGGCTACACCTTC. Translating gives CSAPVGGGDGYTF.